The text below deals with one T cell receptor beta chain. Which antigen it targets is not known. No quality values exist for individual bases; no much larger clone is one base distant. The donors were 40 or so Caucasian individuals from Russia, aged about 6 to 95 years, who were systemically healthy. Roughly 10 milliliters of peripheral blood were collected from each donor into EDTA-treated Vacutainer tubes. PBMCs were isolated by Ficoll-Paque density-gradient centrifugation, with at least 6 million obtained per sample. Trizol reagent was used to extract total RNA from the PBMCs, yielding at least 6 micrograms per sample. Naive CD45RAhigh/CD27high T cell percentages were measured by flow cytometry on a PBMC aliquot from every donor. The sample belongs to a study of blood T cells in healthy people across ages (dated by TCRdb to between 2014 and 2016). In the study overall: In model experiments, template switching captured roughly one uniquely barcoded TCR beta cDNA molecule for every two T cells. Age-related changes in TCR beta repertoire diversity were measured in the study by deep sequencing normalized with unique cDNA molecular identifiers. The donors were split into four age groups: young (average approximately 16 years), middle-aged (about 40), aged (more than 55) and long-lived (approximately 80). To avoid experimental bias, donors of different ages were randomly spread across the sequencing lanes. Two additional independent replicas of 1 million unique cDNA reads from the same blood draw were analyzed for two donors (one aged 18 to 30 and one aged 80 or older). What the authors observed across the whole study: Conclusive comparison of naive and antigen-experienced compartments was prevented by the profiling of bulk unsorted PBMCs. The long-lived group showed more naive CD4+ T cells, fewer expanded clones and increased TCR diversity than the aged group, suggesting age selection. As age increased, observed TCR beta diversity per million T cells dropped in a roughly linear way, and a significant reduction was already evident by age 40. Donor CMV infection status was unknown, potentially confounding age-related changes in expanded clonotypes. Estimates of total diversity based on one million sequenced T cells were considered lower bounds and underestimates. Observed TCR beta diversity correlated strongly with the percentage of naive T cells measured by flow cytometry.

Libraries came from 5' RACE. This sample was sequenced with an Illumina HiSeq 2500. A second 7 to 11 cycle PCR used a sample-barcoded 5' primer and a J-beta primer mix. A template-switch 5' adaptor carrying 12 random nucleotides introduced a unique molecular identifier onto each TCR beta cDNA molecule. Each sample yielded at least 3 million CDR3-containing paired-end reads. All of the RNA was converted into first-strand cDNA using the Mint cDNA synthesis kit, with a TRBC-specific oligonucleotide serving as the primer. All cDNA was treated with uracil-DNA glycosylase and then went through a first 18-cycle PCR with the universal primers M1SS and BC2_uni_R. The authors processed their data as follows. Each sample was normalized by randomly selecting 1 million high-quality reads, each carrying a distinct molecular identifier. Reads with shared molecular identifiers were discarded instead of being binned into consensus sequences. MiTCR, set to a Q25 quality threshold and the strictest error-elimination algorithm, was used for CDR3 identification, clonotype clustering and error correction. A nonparametric unseen species model with Euler transformation was used to estimate lower-bound total TCR beta diversity. Using fastp trimming at Q25 and MiXCR clonotype assembly, TCRdb reanalyzed the public sequencing data and kept in-frame beta chains. Each entry merges the rows of one CDR3 protein and shows their most common DNA and genes. It is TCRdb's table, rather than the study itself, that gives the V and J calls and clone size. The sample table shows 600,000 to 800,000 distinct CDR3 sequences, and more than 45% are seen once. The ten largest clonotypes hold roughly 14% of the sample.

Including the terminal cysteine and phenylalanine, the CDR3 comprises 14 residues. The entry retains the CDR3 DNA only, 42 bases that are in frame from base 1. CDR1 MNHEY and CDR2 SVGEGT were looked up in the germline V gene. Cut back by 2 bases and 2 bases, the V and J ends lie 8 bases apart. The chain joins TRBV6-2 or TRBV6-3 to TRBJ2-3; no D segment can be confidently identified. This receptor was taken from a woman of 80 years or more in good health. Sequenced sample: blood. The CDR3 is CASSYLLVTDTQYF. The nucleotide sequence is TGTGCCAGCAGTTACCTCCTCGTCACAGATACGCAGTATTTT.